Listed here is a single T cell receptor (beta chain). Germline CDR1 and CDR2: MNHEY and SVGAGI. The germline V and J ends were trimmed by 2 bases and 8 bases, with 15 bases remaining between them. The CDR3 spans 14 residues. This entry belongs to a study of blood T cell repertoires in COVID-19. At the level of the study: COVID-19 samples collected from the United States, Italy and Spain covered acute and convalescent phases. Sources were T cells, B-cell-depleted T cells, or PBMCs; the material itself was cDNA or gDNA.

Source study methods: Researchers report that nucleated cell counts were estimated from reference gene primer amplification. The repertoire was sequenced with immunoSEQ multiplex PCR; TCRdb's copy has only in-frame clones and lacks some. The V and J calls and clone size come from that table; D and trimming were worked out from the DNA. The table lists a few hundred thousand clones, approximately 84% of them singletons. The sequence was obtained from a man aged 50 to 59 with acute or convalescent COVID-19. This sequence joins TRBV6-5 and TRBJ1-2; D possibly corresponds to TRBD1 (5 bases). The sequenced sample consisted of peripheral blood. The CDR3 sequence is CASSYTLGGEGYTF. CDR3 coding DNA: TGTGCCAGCAGTTACACTTTGGGGGGTGAGGGCTACACCTTC.